This is a list of T cell receptor beta chains from one sample in a study of blood T cell repertoires in COVID-19. Libraries were prepared by immunoSEQ multiplex PCR; TCRdb keeps only in-frame clonotypes and omits some of them. The data contain around 200,000 clones, 70% to 90% of them singletons. Material: PBMCs or T cells enriched from blood (not recorded which). The source of these receptors is a woman aged 30 to 39 who had been exposed to COVID-19. Both conserved end residues are part of each CDR3. The D gene is left open where the match is weak. Not all rows give a size; the values are once, few, many and, for expanded clones, a class.

v_call,d_call,clone_size,j_call,cdr3_aa,cdr3_nt
TRBV28,.,.,TRBJ2-7,CASGKQVYEQYF,TGTGCCAGCGGGAAACAGGTCTACGAGCAGTACTTC
TRBV6-2/TRBV6-3,TRBD1,few,TRBJ1-2,CASSYSVTGYGYTF,TGTGCCAGCAGTTACTCGGTGACAGGGTATGGCTACACCTTC
TRBV5-1,.,.,TRBJ1-3,CASSLARTDSGNTIYF,TGCGCCAGCAGCTTGGCCCGGACAGACTCTGGAAACACCATATATTTT
TRBV6-1,.,few,TRBJ1-1,CASSEAGRGGTEAFF,TGTGCCAGCAGTGAAGCAGGGAGAGGAGGCACTGAAGCTTTCTTT
TRBV19,TRBD2,.,TRBJ2-5,CASSPWGGRETQYF,TGTGCCAGTAGCCCCTGGGGGGGTCGAGAGACCCAGTACTTC
TRBV28,TRBD1,.,TRBJ2-7,CASSFRGPSYEQYF,TGTGCCAGCAGTTTTAGGGGGCCCTCCTACGAGCAGTACTTC
TRBV7-8,.,.,TRBJ2-3,CASLRSGSTDTQYF,TGTGCCAGCTTACGCTCAGGCAGCACAGATACGCAGTATTTT
TRBV28,TRBD1,.,TRBJ1-2,CAIERTGYGYTF,TGTGCCATCGAACGGACAGGGTATGGCTACACCTTC
TRBV27,.,.,TRBJ1-5,CASSPGGNQPQHF,TGTGCCAGCAGCCCTGGCGGAAATCAGCCCCAGCATTTT
TRBV7-9,.,.,TRBJ2-7,CASSPEGRGISYEQYF,TGTGCCAGCAGCCCGGAGGGTAGGGGAATCTCCTACGAGCAGTACTTC
TRBV10-3,TRBD1,.,TRBJ1-1,CAISDPNRGRAEAFF,TGTGCCATCAGTGATCCCAACAGGGGGAGGGCTGAAGCTTTCTTT
TRBV2,.,.,TRBJ2-7,CASSDDTYEQYF,TGTGCCAGCAGCGACGACACCTACGAGCAGTACTTC
TRBV13,.,few,TRBJ1-1,CASSSGRNTEAFF,TGTGCCAGCAGCTCCGGTCGGAACACTGAAGCTTTCTTT
TRBV11-2,.,.,TRBJ2-7,CASTNREDEQYF,TGTGCCAGCACCAACAGGGAAGACGAGCAGTACTTC
TRBV27,.,.,TRBJ2-5,CASSSGQSRETQYF,TGTGCCAGCAGTTCCGGACAGTCCCGGGAGACCCAGTACTTC